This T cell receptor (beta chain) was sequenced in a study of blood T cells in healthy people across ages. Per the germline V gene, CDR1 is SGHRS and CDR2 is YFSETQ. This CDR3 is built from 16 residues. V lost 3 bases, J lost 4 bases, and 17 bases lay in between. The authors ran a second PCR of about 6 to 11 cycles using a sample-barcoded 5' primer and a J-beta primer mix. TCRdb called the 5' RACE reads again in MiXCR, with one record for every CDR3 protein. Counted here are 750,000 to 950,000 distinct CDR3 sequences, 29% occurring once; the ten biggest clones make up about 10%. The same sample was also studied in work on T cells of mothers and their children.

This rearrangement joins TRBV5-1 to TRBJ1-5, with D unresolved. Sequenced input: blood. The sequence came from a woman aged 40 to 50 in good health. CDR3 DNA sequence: TGCGCCAGCAGCTGGGGTCCCCTCAACCCTAATCAGCCCCAGCATTTT. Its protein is CASSWGPLNPNQPQHF.